The 10 T cell receptor beta chains below come from one sample, sequenced in a study of cytomegalovirus exposure and HLA in healthy donors. In the PCR, 60 Vbeta and 13 Jbeta primers were used. Profiled with immunoSEQ multiplex PCR; TCRdb holds only in-frame clones, not every one. The sample has under 300,000 clones, 80% to 95% seen once. What was sequenced was PBMCs. These receptor sequences come from a girl aged 2 to 10 in good health and CMV-seronegative.

The V call is TRBV30, the J call TRBJ1-2, with 7 bases fitting TRBD1. V trimming: 5 bases; J trimming: 3 bases; junction bases outside the gene matches: 9. Germline CDR1 is GTSNPN and CDR2 is SVGIG (reference sequence). The CDR3 loop spans 14 amino acids. This chain's CDR3 is CAWSTGTGDYGYTF. DNA for the CDR3: TGTGCCTGGTCGACAGGGACCGGGGACTATGGCTACACCTTC.

The chain links TRBV6-5 to TRBJ2-1; 7 bases align to TRBD1. The CDR3 has 14 amino acids. CDR1 and CDR2 from the germline V gene are MNHEY and SVGAGI. V dropped 6 bases and J dropped 3; count of bases not matched to a gene: 5. The CDR3 reads CASRSGQSYNEQFF. In DNA, the CDR3 is TGTGCCAGCAGGTCGGGACAGAGCTACAATGAGCAGTTCTTC.

The chain uses TRBV5-5 and TRBJ1-3; D is unresolved. The CDR3 runs 16 residues. With 2 bases removed from V and 0 bases from J, the gap between germline ends came to 12 bases. Per the germline V gene, CDR1 is SGHKS and CDR2 is YYEKEE (reference sequence). CDR3 sequence: CASSFGSSPSGNTIYF. CDR3 bases: TGTGCCAGCAGCTTTGGCAGTTCACCCTCTGGAAACACCATATATTTT.

In its sample, this clone was seen a few times. The chain couples TRBV5-6 to TRBJ2-4, with 11 bases lining up with TRBD2. In germline, CDR1 is SGHDT, CDR2 YYEEEE. J was trimmed by 6 bases and V by 4 bases; bases with no gene match: 12. The CDR3 contains 17 residues. This chain's CDR3 is CASSPTAGTSGTNIQYF. In DNA form, the CDR3 reads TGTGCCAGCAGCCCAACCGCCGGGACTAGCGGAACAAACATTCAGTACTTC.

This rearrangement joins TRBV10-1 to TRBJ1-1; D call uncertain. CDR1 is WNHNN and CDR2 is SYGVQD in the germline V gene (reference sequence). Trimming pared 6 bases from V and 1 base from J, leaving 12 bases between. The CDR3 spans 14 residues. CDR3 coding DNA: TGCGCCAGCAGCCGCGGAGCTGAGAACACTGAAGCTTTCTTT. As protein: CASSRGAENTEAFF.

The genes are TRBV5-4 and TRBJ1-2; 8 nucleotides align to TRBD1. Germline V lookup: CDR1 SGHNT, CDR2 YYREEE (reference sequence). After removal of 0 bases from V and 5 bases from J, the junction contained 6 bases not matched to a gene. The CDR3 has 15 amino acids. CDR3 bases: TGTGCCAGCAGCTTGGCCGGGACAGGAACTTATGGCTACACCTTC. Translated, it gives CASSLAGTGTYGYTF.

The rearrangement joins TRBV9 to TRBJ1-2; 10 nucleotides match TRBD1. Germline V CDR1 and CDR2: SGDLS, YYNGEE. V was pared by 0 bases and J by 5 bases, with 13 bases of the junction left unmatched. This CDR3 contains 18 residues. CDR3 sequence: CASSVAESPPDRGYGYTF. In DNA form, the CDR3 reads TGTGCCAGCAGCGTAGCCGAGTCTCCCCCGGACAGGGGGTATGGCTACACCTTC.

The chain links TRBV6-6 to TRBJ2-5; a weak D match, TRBD1 (6 bases). Judging by the DNA end, TRBJ2-7 fits better; the J call may be wrong. Looked up from germline, CDR1 is MNHNY and CDR2 is SVGAGI (reference sequence). The CDR3 length is 15 residues. Written as DNA, the CDR3 is TGTGCCAGCGTTCAGGGGCCGCTCTTTTCCTACGAGCAGTACTTC. This encodes CASVQGPLFSYEQYF.

The chain is built from TRBV7-9 and TRBJ2-3; TRBD2 matches 9 bases. Trimming cost V 0 bases and J 4 bases; bases outside gene matches: 2. The CDR3 spans 15 residues. CDR1 and CDR2 from the germline V gene are SEHNR and FQNEAQ (reference sequence). The chain's CDR3 is CASSLASGGADTQYF. The CDR3 nucleotides read TGTGCCAGCAGCTTAGCTAGCGGGGGTGCAGATACGCAGTATTTT.

V usage is TRBV4-1 and J usage is TRBJ1-4; D remains unclear. V was shortened by 0 bases and J by 5 bases, with 10 bases between the two germline ends. Germline CDR1 is MGHRA and CDR2 is YSYEKL. CDR3 length equals 15 residues. CDR3 sequence reads: CASSQEKAENEKLFF. DNA of the CDR3: TGCGCCAGCAGCCAAGAAAAGGCGGAGAATGAAAAACTGTTTTTT.